In its sample, the clone carrying this TCR beta chain was seen a few times. As yet, its antigen is unknown. V was clipped by 4 bases and J by 2 bases; unmatched bases: 9. This CDR3 spans 16 amino acids. Germline-derived CDR1 and CDR2 are MNHEY and SMNVEV (reference sequence). Use of 60 Vbeta and 13 Jbeta primers characterized the PCR. The assay was immunoSEQ multiplex PCR, and TCRdb's table has in-frame clones only and misses some. The repertoire consists of more than 75,000 clones, with more than 75% occurring once and the leading ten covering approximately 3.8%. This entry belongs to a study of cytomegalovirus exposure and HLA in healthy donors. The study's findings and limits: In the analysis, some V segments, TRBV6-2 and TRBV6-3 included, were excluded as indistinguishable. Later analysis associated a missense DCLRE1C variant with TCR beta V- and J-gene trimming.

The sequence came from a woman in her 40s in good health and CMV-seronegative. The chain is built from TRBV27 and TRBJ2-7; 9 bases fit TRBD2. Sequenced material: PBMCs. The CDR3 DNA is TGTGCCAGCAGTTCCCCGTCTAGCGGGGTACCCTACGAGCAGTACTTC. It encodes CASSSPSSGVPYEQYF.